What follows are 5 T cell receptor beta chains derived from one specimen sequenced in a study of T cell responses to AZD1222 COVID-19 vaccine. TCRdb's copy holds only in-frame clones and misses some; the assay was immunoSEQ multiplex PCR. The sample has 150,000 to 200,000 clones; about 92% are singletons. The starting material was peripheral blood, obtained on day 0 of AZD1222 vaccination. The receptor source for this set is an adult in good health.

J is TRBJ2-7 and V is TRBV2; D not certain. The ends were cut back, 6 bases at V and 9 bases at J, with 12 bases in the middle. This CDR3 has 11 residues. Germline assignment: CDR1 SNHLY and CDR2 FYNNEI. CDR3 region: CASRGSTLQYF. DNA of the CDR3: TGTGCCAGCAGGGGGTCCACTCTGCAGTACTTC. Full variable domain (missing parts from reference TRBV2 and TRBJ2-7): EPEVTQTPSHQVTQMGQEVILRCVPISNHLYFYWYRQILGQKVEFLVSFYNNEISEKSEIFDDQFSVERPDGSNFTLKIRSTKLEDSAMYFCASRGSTLQYFGPGTRLTVT.

V and J are TRBV3-1 (or the pseudogene TRBV3-2) and TRBJ1-6, with D unclear. Per the germline V gene, CDR1 is LGHDT and CDR2 is YNNKEL (reference sequence). V lost 4 bases to trimming and J lost 8 bases, with 6 bases between them. The CDR3 totals 12 residues. The CDR3 loop reads CASSRWDSPLHF. CDR3 sequence (DNA): TGTGCCAGCAGCCGCTGGGATTCACCCCTCCACTTT.

The chain joins TRBV7-9 to TRBJ2-5; 10 nucleotides agree with TRBD2. The CDR3 contains 16 residues. CDR1 SEHNR and CDR2 FQNEAQ come from the germline V gene (reference sequence). After removal of 5 bases from V and 5 bases from J, the junction contained 11 bases not matched to a gene. For the CDR3, the DNA is TGTGCCAGCAGCCCTAGGAGGGGACTAGCGTACGAGACCCAGTACTTC. Amino acids: CASSPRRGLAYETQYF. The full variable domain, rest sourced from reference TRBV7-9 and TRBJ2-5, is DTGVSQNPRHKITKRGQNVTFRCDPISEHNRLYWYRQTLGQGPEFLTYFQNEAQLEKSRLLSDRFSAERPKGSFSTLEIQRTEQGDSAMYLCASSPRRGLAYETQYFGPGTRLLVL.

V gene TRBV7-9 combines with J gene TRBJ2-1; 9 bases agree with TRBD2. The CDR3 covers 17 residues. Trimming cost V 3 bases and J 6 bases; bases outside gene matches: 12. Germline CDR1 is SEHNR and CDR2 is FQNEAQ (reference sequence). CDR3 in amino acids: CASSFYSGRLKVNEQFF. The CDR3 DNA is TGTGCCAGCAGCTTCTACAGCGGGAGGCTCAAGGTCAATGAGCAGTTCTTC.

This clone was seen a single time. The V gene is TRBV5-1, the J gene TRBJ2-6; D unclear. In germline, CDR1 is SGHRS, CDR2 YFSETQ. The V end lost 5 bases, the J end lost 3 bases, and 9 bases lay between the germline ends. The CDR3 has 14 amino acids. In nucleotides, the CDR3 is TGCGCCAGCAGTACGAGTAGTGGGGCCAACGTCCTGACTTTC. It yields the protein CASSTSSGANVLTF.